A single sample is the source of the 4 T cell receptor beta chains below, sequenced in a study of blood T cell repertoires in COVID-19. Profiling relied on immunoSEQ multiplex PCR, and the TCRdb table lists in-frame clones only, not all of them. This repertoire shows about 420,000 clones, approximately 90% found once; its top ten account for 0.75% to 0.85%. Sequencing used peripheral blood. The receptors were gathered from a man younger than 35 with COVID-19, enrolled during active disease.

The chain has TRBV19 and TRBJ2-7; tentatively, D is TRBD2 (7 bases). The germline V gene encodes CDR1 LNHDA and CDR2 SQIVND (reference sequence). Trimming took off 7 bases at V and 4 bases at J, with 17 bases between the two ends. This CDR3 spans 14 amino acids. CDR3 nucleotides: TGTGCCAGTATGCCAGGCGGGGGCAGATACGAGCAGTACTTC. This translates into CASMPGGGRYEQYF. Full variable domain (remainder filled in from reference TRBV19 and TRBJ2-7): DGGITQSPKYLFRKEGQNVTLSCEQNLNHDAMYWYRQDPGQGLRLIYYSQIVNDFQKGDIAEGYSVSREKKESFPLTVTSAQKNPTAFYLCASMPGGGRYEQYFGPGTRLTVT.

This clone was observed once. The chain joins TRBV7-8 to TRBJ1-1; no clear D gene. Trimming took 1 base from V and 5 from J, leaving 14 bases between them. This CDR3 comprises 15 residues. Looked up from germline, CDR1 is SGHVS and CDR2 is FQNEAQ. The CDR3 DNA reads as TGTGCCAGCAGCTTAGAAATTGCCCCGGGGACTGAAGCTTTCTTT. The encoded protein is CASSLEIAPGTEAFF.

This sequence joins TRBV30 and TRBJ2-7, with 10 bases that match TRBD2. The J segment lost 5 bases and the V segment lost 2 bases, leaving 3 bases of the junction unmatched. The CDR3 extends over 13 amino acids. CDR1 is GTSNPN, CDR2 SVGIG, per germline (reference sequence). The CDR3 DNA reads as TGTGCCTGGAGTTTGGGACTAGCGAACGAGCAGTACTTC. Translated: CAWSLGLANEQYF.

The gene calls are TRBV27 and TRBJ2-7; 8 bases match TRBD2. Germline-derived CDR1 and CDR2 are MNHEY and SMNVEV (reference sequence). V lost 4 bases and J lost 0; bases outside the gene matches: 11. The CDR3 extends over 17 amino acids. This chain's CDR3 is CASSCPRLALVSYEQYF. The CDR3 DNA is TGTGCCAGCAGTTGCCCGCGACTAGCGTTAGTCTCCTACGAGCAGTACTTC.